This entry is about one T cell receptor (beta chain). This sample is part of a study of blood T cell repertoires in COVID-19. Study-level information: The United States, Italy and Spain were the sources of the acute and convalescent COVID-19 samples. PBMCs, B-cell-depleted T cells, or T cells provided the cDNA or gDNA that made up the material.

Authors' processing steps: Researchers report that nucleated cell counts were estimated from reference gene primer amplification. Some clones are missing from TCRdb's copy, which holds only in-frame ones; the method was immunoSEQ multiplex PCR. V and J calls and clone size follow that table, whereas D and trimming were derived from the DNA. In the table there are 130,000 to 150,000 clones, under 85% of which are singletons. The J segment lost 2 bases and the V segment lost 6 bases, leaving 3 bases of the junction unmatched. The CDR3 is made up of 15 amino acids. Germline lookup yields CDR1 MDHEN and CDR2 SYDVKM.

The chain combines TRBV28 with TRBJ2-3, with TRBD2 identical over 12 bases. The sequencing sample was made of peripheral blood. This TCR was sampled from a man between 45 and 60 years old with active or convalescent COVID-19. The CDR3 bases are TGTGCCAGCAGACTAGCGGGAGGATCCACAGATACGCAGTATTTT. This sequence encodes CASRLAGGSTDTQYF.